The next 28 T cell receptor beta chains were all read from a single sample in a study of blood T cell repertoires in COVID-19. Sequencing was performed with immunoSEQ multiplex PCR; in TCRdb, only in-frame clones are kept and a portion is missing. The sample shows around 270,000 clones, roughly 84% of them seen only once. Sequencing input: peripheral blood. These receptors all stem from a woman in her thirties or forties who had recovered from COVID-19.

The rearrangement links TRBV19 to TRBJ2-7; a weak D match, TRBD2 (5 bases). V was shortened by 3 bases and J by 5 bases, with 17 bases between the two germline ends. The CDR3 has 15 amino acids. The germline V gene encodes CDR1 LNHDA and CDR2 SQIVND (reference sequence). The CDR3 nucleotides read TGTGCCAGTAGTATCTACCTACGGGGTTCCGACGAGCAGTACTTC. Protein sequence: CASSIYLRGSDEQYF.

This clone was seen just once. V is TRBV5-6 and J is TRBJ2-6; no reliable D call. V was clipped by 4 bases and J by 4 bases, with 12 bases between them. The CDR3 has 15 residues. CDR1 and CDR2 from the germline V gene are SGHDT and YYEEEE. As DNA, the CDR3 is TGTGCCAGCAGCCCGCTAGACCCAGGGGCCAACGTCCTGACTTTC. Translated: CASSPLDPGANVLTF.

The rearrangement uses TRBV10-3 and TRBJ1-2; D call uncertain. The V gene lost 10 bases and the J gene lost 3 bases, with 15 bases spanning the gap. This CDR3 region has 13 residues. From germline, CDR1 is ENHRY and CDR2 SYGVKD. The CDR3 DNA reads TGTGCCACCCAGAGCGGAAGCGACTATGGCTACACCTTC. Amino acids: CATQSGSDYGYTF.

This chain connects TRBV6-5 to TRBJ1-5; 7 positions match TRBD1. Germline assignment: CDR1 MNHEY and CDR2 SVGAGI. The CDR3 contains 13 residues. Trimming at V came to 6 bases and at J to 4 bases, leaving 3 bases not matched to a gene. This CDR3 reads CASRGQINQPQHF. The CDR3 DNA reads as TGTGCCAGCAGGGGACAGATAAATCAGCCCCAGCATTTT.

CDR3 sequence: CAISDRANTEAFF. CDR3 DNA sequence: TGTGCCATCAGTGACAGGGCGAACACTGAAGCTTTCTTT. This chain connects TRBV10-3 to TRBJ1-1, with D perhaps TRBD1 (5 bases). CDR3 length: 13 residues. The V gene's germline CDR1 is ENHRY and CDR2 SYGVKD. Between the trimmed V and J ends, which lost 3 bases and 1 base, there was a span of 6 bases.

The V call is TRBV28, the J call TRBJ2-2; 9 bases are a match to TRBD1. Germline V gene lookup returns CDR1 MDHEN and CDR2 SYDVKM. The J segment lost 6 bases and the V segment lost 3 bases, leaving 29 bases of the junction unmatched. This CDR3 has 23 amino acids. This CDR3 reads CASSFLRTGARKTFLWDPGELFF. The CDR3 DNA sequence: TGTGCCAGCAGTTTCTTGAGGACAGGGGCCCGAAAGACCTTCTTGTGGGACCCCGGGGAGCTGTTTTTT.

The rearrangement links TRBV30 to TRBJ2-5; possible D gene TRBD1, 5 bases. V lost 0 bases to trimming and J lost 5 bases, with 10 bases between them. Germline assignment: CDR1 GTSNPN and CDR2 SVGIG (reference sequence). The CDR3 totals 13 residues. CDR3 residues: CAWSVGGAETQYF. In DNA form, the CDR3 reads TGTGCCTGGAGTGTAGGTGGGGCGGAGACCCAGTACTTC.

In this sample, this clone turned up once. The genes are TRBV5-1 and TRBJ1-3, with TRBD1 matching 7 bases. Germline values: CDR1 SGHRS, CDR2 YFSETQ. V lost 4 bases and J lost 0; bases outside the gene matches: 7. The CDR3 runs 16 residues. The CDR3 spells CASSTTGESSGNTIYF. The CDR3 nucleotides read TGCGCCAGCAGCACCACAGGGGAAAGCTCTGGAAACACCATATATTTT.

Worth noting for this clone: A single base separates this from a much larger clone, so it may be a read error. The rearrangement links TRBV5-1 to TRBJ1-1; 9 bases map to TRBD1. J lost 1 base, V lost 4 bases, and 2 bases had no gene match. The CDR3 length is 14 residues. Germline CDR1 reads SGHRS; CDR2 reads YFSETQ. The CDR3 coding sequence is TGCGCCAGCAGCATGGGACAGGGGAACACTGAAGCTTTCTTT. It yields the protein CASSMGQGNTEAFF.

V gene TRBV28 combines with J gene TRBJ2-2; 7 bases match TRBD1. CDR3 length equals 15 residues. V was pared by 2 bases and J by 8 bases, with 8 bases of the junction left unmatched. Germline-derived CDR1 and CDR2 are MDHEN and SYDVKM. CDR3: CASSLVGQSRGELFF. CDR3 DNA: TGTGCCAGCAGTTTAGTGGGACAGAGTAGAGGGGAGCTGTTTTTT.

The chain recombines TRBV4-1 with TRBJ2-1; TRBD2 matches 8 bases. The V gene end was trimmed by 0 bases and the J gene end by 6 bases; junction bases not matched to a gene: 7. The germline V gene has CDR1 MGHRA and CDR2 YSYEKL. The CDR3 sequence is 16 residues long. The CDR3 nucleotides are TGCGCCAGCAGCCAAGATAGGCTAGCGGGTACCAATGAGCAGTTCTTC. This codes for CASSQDRLAGTNEQFF.

The rearrangement links TRBV27 to TRBJ1-2; TRBD1 matches at 7 bases. After removal of 5 bases from V and 0 bases from J, the junction contained 6 bases not matched to a gene. Germline CDR1 is MNHEY and CDR2 is SMNVEV (reference sequence). The CDR3 runs to 15 residues. CDR3 DNA sequence: TGTGCCAGCAGTAAACGACAGGGTGCTAACTATGGCTACACCTTC. As protein: CASSKRQGANYGYTF.

The chain joins TRBV4-1 to TRBJ2-5; the match to TRBD1 covers 7 bases. From germline, CDR1 is MGHRA and CDR2 YSYEKL. The CDR3 has 15 amino acids. V shed 1 base and J 2 bases; nucleotides not matched to a gene: 4. CDR3 nucleotides: TGCGCCAGCAGCCAAGCTGACAGGGAACAAGAGACCCAGTACTTC. Translated: CASSQADREQETQYF.

This chain uses TRBV27 with TRBJ2-1; 11 bases line up with TRBD2. The CDR3 runs 16 residues. Trimming took 5 bases from V and 2 from J; bases not matched to a gene: 5. CDR1 is MNHEY, CDR2 SMNVEV, per germline (reference sequence). The CDR3: CASSIIAGGPYNEQFF. The CDR3 DNA follows: TGTGCCAGCAGTATCATAGCGGGGGGGCCCTACAATGAGCAGTTCTTC.

This clone was detected only a few times. The J gene is TRBJ1-2, the V gene TRBV3-1 (or the pseudogene TRBV3-2); 10 bases are shared with TRBD1. The ends lost 4 bases at V and 5 bases at J; junction bases unmatched: 7. Germline V gene sequence: CDR1 LGHDT, CDR2 YNNKEL (reference sequence). CDR3 size: 15 residues. CDR3 in amino acids: CASSRETGGEYGYTF. DNA for the CDR3: TGTGCCAGCAGCCGAGAGACAGGGGGCGAGTATGGCTACACCTTC.

In DNA, the CDR3 is TGTGCCAGCAGCTCTCATGACAGGGACTCCTATAATTCACCCCTCCACTTT. As protein: CASSSHDRDSYNSPLHF. The chain is built from TRBV13 and TRBJ1-6, with 7 nucleotides matching TRBD1. In germline, CDR1 is PRHDT, CDR2 FYEKMQ (reference sequence). V shed 4 bases, J shed 0 bases, and the junction held 6 bases outside the gene matches. There are 17 residues in the CDR3.

This clone was recorded a few times. The chain has TRBV28 and TRBJ1-5, with no clear D. Trimming removed 4 bases from V and 6 bases from J, with 10 bases in between. The CDR3 has 13 residues. Germline lookup yields CDR1 MDHEN and CDR2 SYDVKM. The CDR3 region has the DNA TGTGCCAGCAGTTCCACACCTTTTCAGCCCCAGCATTTT. Translation gives CASSSTPFQPQHF.

This chain's CDR3 is CASSLGLAGVLGYEQYF. DNA for the CDR3: TGTGCCAGCAGCCTCGGACTAGCGGGGGTCCTCGGGTACGAGCAGTACTTC. The V and J genes are TRBV28 and TRBJ2-7; 13 nucleotides line up with TRBD2. This CDR3 has 17 residues. With V trimmed by 6 bases and J by 4 bases, 12 bases remained unmatched. In germline, CDR1 is MDHEN, CDR2 SYDVKM.

The chain joins TRBV5-1 to TRBJ2-7, with no clear D. The germline V and J ends were trimmed by 2 bases and 2 bases, with 8 bases remaining between them. The CDR3 sequence is 13 residues long. CDR1 is SGHRS, CDR2 YFSETQ, per germline. The CDR3 DNA follows: TGCGCCAGCAGCTTCTCCGTTACCTACGAGCAGTACTTC. Encoded protein: CASSFSVTYEQYF.

The chain is built from TRBV11-2 and TRBJ2-1; TRBD1 matches at 7 bases. The CDR3 is made up of 14 amino acids. Per the germline V gene, CDR1 is SGHAT and CDR2 is FQNNGV. After removal of 6 bases from V and 11 bases from J, the junction contained 13 bases not matched to a gene. CDR3 in amino acids: CASSPGQERMKQFF. CDR3 bases: TGTGCCAGCAGTCCCGGACAGGAGAGAATGAAGCAGTTCTTC.

This sequence joins TRBV6-6 and TRBJ2-1; TRBD2 matches at 8 bases. The trim removed 2 bases at V and 8 bases at J, leaving 11 bases unmatched. Germline V lookup: CDR1 MNHNY, CDR2 SVGAGI (reference sequence). The CDR3 covers 16 residues. CDR3 sequence reads: CASSYGRGSGGYEQFF. Here the CDR3 DNA reads TGTGCCAGCAGTTACGGGCGGGGAAGCGGGGGCTATGAGCAGTTCTTC.

The count of this clone is one. This chain joins TRBV13 and TRBJ2-1; 7 bases map to TRBD2. CDR1 is PRHDT and CDR2 is FYEKMQ in the germline V gene (reference sequence). The V and J ends lost 0 bases and 4 bases, in that order; junction bases with no gene match: 6. CDR3 size: 16 residues. The CDR3 spells CASSLGLGGEYNEQFF. The CDR3 bases are TGTGCCAGCAGCTTAGGCCTTGGGGGGGAGTACAATGAGCAGTTCTTC.

This sequence joins TRBV6-6 and TRBJ1-5; D may be TRBD1 (6 bases). The CDR3 has 16 amino acids. V dropped 0 bases and J dropped 11 bases, with 20 bases sitting between them. Germline V gene data show CDR1 as MNHNY and CDR2 as SVGAGI (reference sequence). CDR3 coding DNA: TGTGCCAGCAGTTACTCGATGCAGGGGACCGGGTTTTCCCAGCATTTT. Protein product: CASSYSMQGTGFSQHF.

The CDR3 loop reads CASSFVGAANEKLFF. The CDR3 DNA reads as TGTGCCAGCAGTTTCGTGGGGGCCGCTAATGAAAAACTGTTTTTT. The chain couples TRBV28 to TRBJ1-4; D perhaps matches TRBD1 (6 bases). V was pared by 3 bases and J by 3 bases, with 11 bases between. CDR1 MDHEN and CDR2 SYDVKM come from the germline V gene. CDR3 length: 15 residues.

The V gene is TRBV5-1, the J gene TRBJ1-6; 11 positions match TRBD1. Trimming took 4 bases from V and 3 from J; bases not matched to a gene: 6. The V gene's germline CDR1 is SGHRS and CDR2 YFSETQ. The CDR3 loop spans 17 amino acids. The CDR3 loop is CASSRGTGGDYNSPLHF. In DNA, the CDR3 is TGCGCCAGCAGCCGAGGGACAGGGGGAGACTATAATTCACCCCTCCACTTT.

This clone was counted once. The V call is TRBV15, the J call TRBJ2-5; 15 bases are a match to TRBD2. J lost 4 bases, V lost 3 bases, and 18 bases had no gene match. The CDR3 spans 21 residues. CDR1 is LNHNV, CDR2 YYDKDF, per germline (reference sequence). Here the CDR3 reads CATSSFMGLAGGLAGIETQYF. For the CDR3, the DNA is TGTGCCACCAGCAGCTTCATGGGACTAGCGGGGGGCCTGGCCGGAATAGAGACCCAGTACTTC.

The J gene is TRBJ1-6, the V gene TRBV27; 9 bases map to TRBD1. This CDR3 has 19 residues. CDR1 is MNHEY and CDR2 is SMNVEV in the germline V gene (reference sequence). V lost 3 bases and J lost 9; bases outside the gene matches: 18. CDR3 nucleotides: TGTGCCAGCAGTTTCCTAAACCCCACAGGGGGCGTCTTTGCTTCACCCCTCCACTTT. It is translated as CASSFLNPTGGVFASPLHF.

This chain uses TRBV5-1 with TRBJ2-1; D perhaps matches TRBD2 (6 bases). V was cut by 7 bases and J by 0 bases, with 14 bases left in between. The CDR3 covers 15 residues. Germline CDR1 and CDR2: SGHRS and YFSETQ. This CDR3 reads CASRPLGGSYNEQFF. CDR3 in DNA: TGCGCCAGCCGCCCTTTGGGGGGCTCCTACAATGAGCAGTTCTTC.